The 19 T cell receptor beta chains below all came from one sample that was sequenced in a study of blood T cell repertoires in COVID-19. The repertoire was sequenced with immunoSEQ multiplex PCR; TCRdb's copy has only in-frame clones and lacks some. The table lists hundreds of thousands of clones, 88% of them singletons. The sequenced material came from peripheral blood. The receptors originated from a woman aged 25 to 39 who had recovered from COVID-19.

The rearrangement links TRBV6-6 to TRBJ2-5; D possibly corresponds to TRBD1 (5 bases). This CDR3 spans 13 amino acids. Germline-derived CDR1 and CDR2 are MNHNY and SVGAGI (reference sequence). The V end was cut by 8 bases, the J end by 0 bases, with 10 bases between. The CDR3 nucleotides are TGTGCCAGCCGACAGTCGTACCAAGAGACCCAGTACTTC. Amino acid sequence: CASRQSYQETQYF.

This clone showed up just a few times. V and J are TRBV11-1 and TRBJ2-5, with 7 positions matching TRBD1. J was trimmed by 4 bases and V by 5 bases; bases with no gene match: 4. Germline V gives CDR1 SGHAT, CDR2 FQDESV (reference sequence). This CDR3 contains 13 residues. The CDR3 loop is CASSLQGRETQYF. DNA of the CDR3: TGTGCCAGCAGCCTACAGGGGCGAGAGACCCAGTACTTC.

The chain joins TRBV10-1 to TRBJ2-7; D possibly corresponds to TRBD1 (5 bases). There are 13 residues in the CDR3. The V gene lost 9 bases and the J gene lost 7 bases, with 19 bases spanning the gap. The germline V gene encodes CDR1 WNHNN and CDR2 SYGVQD (reference sequence). The CDR3 nucleotides read TGCGCCAGGACTTCAGGGTCCCAGTGGGAGCAGTACTTC. Translated, it gives CARTSGSQWEQYF.

The chain employs TRBV29-1 and TRBJ2-7; no reliable D call. This CDR3 spans 11 amino acids. Germline V gene sequence: CDR1 SQVTM, CDR2 ANQGSEA. Trimming shortened V by 5 bases and J by 0 bases, and 5 bases separated the two germline ends. In DNA form, the CDR3 reads TGCAGCGTTACAGCCTCCTACGAGCAGTACTTC. It specifies CSVTASYEQYF.

The rearrangement joins TRBV4-3 to TRBJ1-2; 8 bases agree with TRBD1. With 0 bases clipped from V and 4 bases from J, the junction kept 16 bases outside the gene matches. The CDR3 runs 19 residues. The germline CDR1 and CDR2 sequences are LGHNA and YSLEER. The CDR3 is CASSQDRQGAGFRFYGYTF. The CDR3 DNA reads TGCGCCAGCAGCCAAGATAGGCAGGGGGCGGGATTCCGTTTCTATGGCTACACCTTC.

The J gene is TRBJ2-3, the V gene TRBV28; a weak D match, TRBD2 (6 bases). CDR3 length equals 16 residues. Trimming stripped 5 bases from V and 3 bases from J, with 18 bases between. Germline loops: CDR1 MDHEN, CDR2 SYDVKM. The CDR3 bases are TGTGCCAGCAGTCCTGGACGGGGGAGAGGGACAGATACGCAGTATTTT. This sequence encodes CASSPGRGRGTDTQYF. The entire variable domain, with the rest obtained from reference TRBV28 and TRBJ2-3, is as follows: DVKVTQSSRYLVKRTGEKVFLECVQDMDHENMFWYRQDPGLGLRLIYFSYDVKMKEKGDIPEGYSVSREKKERFSLILESASTNQTSMYLCASSPGRGRGTDTQYFGPGTRLTVL.

This chain joins TRBV12-3 or TRBV12-4 and TRBJ1-2, with D tentatively TRBD1 (6 bases). V shed 1 base and J shed 7 bases, with 10 bases lying between them. The CDR3 is 13 amino acids. The CDR3 nucleotides are TGTGCCAGCAGTTTAGGCAGGGGCATTGGCTACACCTTC. Protein product: CASSLGRGIGYTF.

The chain joins TRBV30 to TRBJ2-5; 7 bases match TRBD2. The germline CDR1 and CDR2 sequences are GTSNPN and SVGIG (reference sequence). There are 13 residues in the CDR3. With 3 bases clipped from V and 5 bases from J, the junction kept 6 bases outside the gene matches. CDR3 sequence reads: CAWSESGGETQYF. The DNA for the CDR3 is TGTGCCTGGAGCGAATCCGGGGGGGAGACCCAGTACTTC.

The CDR3 DNA is TGCGCCAGCAGCCTATCGACAGGGCCAGATACGCAGTATTTT. It codes for CASSLSTGPDTQYF. The chain combines TRBV5-1 with TRBJ2-3; 7 bases are a match to TRBD1. With V trimmed by 4 bases and J by 4 bases, 6 bases remained unmatched. The CDR3 sequence is 14 residues long. Germline CDR1 is SGHRS and CDR2 is YFSETQ.

This chain connects TRBV5-6 to TRBJ1-4, with D tentatively TRBD1 (5 bases). CDR1 and CDR2 (germline): SGHDT, YYEEEE. V lost 4 bases and J lost 8, with 15 bases in between. There are 14 residues in the CDR3. The CDR3 bases are TGTGCCAGCAGCCTGGGGCCAGCGGTCGAAAAACTGTTTTTT. Protein: CASSLGPAVEKLFF.

The rearrangement links TRBV18 to TRBJ2-3; maybe TRBD2 (6 bases). Deletions cut 1 base from V and 0 bases from J, with 11 bases between. The CDR3 is made up of 16 amino acids. Germline lookup yields CDR1 KGHSH and CDR2 LQKENI. CDR3 in amino acids: CASSPLTRGSTDTQYF. The CDR3, as DNA: TGTGCCAGCTCACCACTTACCCGGGGGAGCACAGATACGCAGTATTTT.

The count of this clone is one. The chain employs TRBV30 and TRBJ1-5, with D tentatively TRBD1 (5 bases). The V end lost 3 bases, the J end lost 5 bases, and 11 bases lay between the germline ends. Germline CDR1 and CDR2: GTSNPN and SVGIG (reference sequence). CDR3 size: 13 residues. The CDR3 region is CAWSEDTDQPQHF. DNA for the CDR3: TGTGCCTGGAGCGAGGACACGGATCAGCCCCAGCATTTT.

V gene TRBV5-1 combines with J gene TRBJ1-5; D is unresolved. CDR1 and CDR2 from the germline V gene are SGHRS and YFSETQ. The CDR3 spans 14 residues. Trimming took off 4 bases at V and 2 bases at J, with 10 bases between the two ends. The CDR3 region is CASSPASGNQPQHF. As DNA, the CDR3 is TGCGCCAGCAGCCCCGCATCAGGCAATCAGCCCCAGCATTTT.

The chain recombines TRBV3-1 (or the pseudogene TRBV3-2) with TRBJ1-6; D unresolved. The CDR3 is 13 amino acids. Germline V lookup: CDR1 LGHDT, CDR2 YNNKEL (reference sequence). With 4 bases removed from V and 9 bases from J, the gap between germline ends came to 10 bases. The CDR3 loop is CASSRQQASPLHF. CDR3 bases: TGTGCCAGCAGCCGACAACAAGCTTCACCCCTCCACTTT.

This clone was found once. The chain employs TRBV24-1 and TRBJ2-5, with D possibly TRBD2 on 5 matching bases. Germline V CDR1 and CDR2: KGHDR, SFDVKD. The CDR3 totals 15 residues. With 5 bases removed from V and 5 bases from J, the gap between germline ends came to 17 bases. The CDR3 sequence: CATSVVSGPGETQYF. CDR3 DNA sequence: TGTGCCACCAGTGTTGTCTCTGGACCGGGGGAGACCCAGTACTTC.

This clone was counted a single time. The V and J genes are TRBV14 and TRBJ2-5; 10 bases are shared with TRBD2. Germline V gene lookup returns CDR1 SGHDN and CDR2 FVKESK. The length of the CDR3 is 13 residues. The V gene end was trimmed by 3 bases and the J gene end by 5 bases; junction bases not matched to a gene: 0. DNA of the CDR3: TGTGCCAGCAGCCAGGGACTAGCGGAGACCCAGTACTTC. Amino acid sequence: CASSQGLAETQYF.

This clone occurred once. The J gene is TRBJ2-5, the V gene TRBV7-3; D ambiguous. Germline CDR1 reads SGHTA; CDR2 reads FQGTGA. Between the trimmed V and J ends, which lost 1 base and 5 bases, there was a span of 14 bases. There are 15 residues in the CDR3. CDR3 protein: CASSLIAGTRETQYF. CDR3 sequence (DNA): TGTGCCAGCAGCTTAATTGCAGGCACCCGGGAGACCCAGTACTTC.

This sequence joins TRBV7-2 and TRBJ2-4, with 8 bases that match TRBD2. The CDR3 is 12 amino acids. Trimming cost V 5 bases and J 12 bases; bases outside gene matches: 6. Germline loops: CDR1 SGHTA, CDR2 FQGNSA. In DNA, the CDR3 is TGTGCCAGCAGCCAGGGACTAGTAACTCAGTACTTC. It specifies CASSQGLVTQYF.

V usage is TRBV2 and J usage is TRBJ1-5, with D maybe TRBD1 (6 bases). CDR3 size: 13 residues. V dropped 8 bases and J dropped 6 bases, with 14 bases sitting between them. Germline values: CDR1 SNHLY, CDR2 FYNNEI. CDR3 in amino acids: CASGGGRVQPQHF. DNA of the CDR3: TGTGCCAGCGGGGGGGGCAGGGTTCAGCCCCAGCATTTT.